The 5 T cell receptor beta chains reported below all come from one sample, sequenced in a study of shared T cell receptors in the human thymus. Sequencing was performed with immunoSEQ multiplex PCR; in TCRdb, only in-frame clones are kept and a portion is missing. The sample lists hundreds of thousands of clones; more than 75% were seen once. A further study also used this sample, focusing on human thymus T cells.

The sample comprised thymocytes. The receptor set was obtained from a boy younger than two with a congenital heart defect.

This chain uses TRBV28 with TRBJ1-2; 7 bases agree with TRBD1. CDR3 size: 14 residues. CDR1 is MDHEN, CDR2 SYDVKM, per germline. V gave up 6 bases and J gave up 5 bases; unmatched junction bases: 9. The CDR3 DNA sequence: TGTGCCAGCAGGATCCTCGACAGGGAGTATGGCTACACCTTC. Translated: CASRILDREYGYTF.

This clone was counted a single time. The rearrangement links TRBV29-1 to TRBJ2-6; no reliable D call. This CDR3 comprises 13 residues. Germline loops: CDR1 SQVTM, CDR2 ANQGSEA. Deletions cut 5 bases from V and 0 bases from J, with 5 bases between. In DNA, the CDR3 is TGCAGCGTTATTAACTCTGGGGCCAACGTCCTGACTTTC. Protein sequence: CSVINSGANVLTF.

The CDR3 nucleotides are TGTGCCACCAGCAGGGGACAACTAATGAACACTGAAGCTTTCTTT. Its translation is CATSRGQLMNTEAFF. The chain uses TRBV15 and TRBJ1-1; possibly TRBD1 for D (6 bases). The CDR3 consists of 15 residues. Germline assignment: CDR1 LNHNV and CDR2 YYDKDF (reference sequence). V gave up 3 bases and J gave up 0 bases, with 11 bases separating them.

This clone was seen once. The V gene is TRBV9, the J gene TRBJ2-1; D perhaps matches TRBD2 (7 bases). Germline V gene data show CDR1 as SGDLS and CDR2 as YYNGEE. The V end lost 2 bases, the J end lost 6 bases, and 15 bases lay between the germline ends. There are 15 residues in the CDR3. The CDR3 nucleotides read TGTGCCAGCAGCGTCGAAGGGGGGGTCGGCAATGAGCAGTTCTTC. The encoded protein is CASSVEGGVGNEQFF.

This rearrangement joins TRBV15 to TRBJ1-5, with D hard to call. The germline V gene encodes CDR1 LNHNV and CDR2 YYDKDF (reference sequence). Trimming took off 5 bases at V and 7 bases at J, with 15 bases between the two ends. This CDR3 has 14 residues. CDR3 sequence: CATSEPKSEQPQHF. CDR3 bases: TGTGCCACCAGCGAACCAAAATCAGAACAGCCCCAGCATTTT.